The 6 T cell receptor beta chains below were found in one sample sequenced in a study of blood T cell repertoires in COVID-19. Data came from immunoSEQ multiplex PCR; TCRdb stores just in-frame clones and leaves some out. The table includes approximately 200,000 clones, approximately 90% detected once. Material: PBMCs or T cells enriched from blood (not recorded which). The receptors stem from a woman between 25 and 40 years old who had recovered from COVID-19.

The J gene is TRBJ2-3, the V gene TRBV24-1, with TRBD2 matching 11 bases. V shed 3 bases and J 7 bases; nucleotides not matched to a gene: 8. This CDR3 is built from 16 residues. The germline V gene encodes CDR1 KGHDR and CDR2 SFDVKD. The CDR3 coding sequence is TGTGCCACCAGTGATCCTATAGCGGGAGGGCCAAATACGCAGTATTTT. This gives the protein CATSDPIAGGPNTQYF.

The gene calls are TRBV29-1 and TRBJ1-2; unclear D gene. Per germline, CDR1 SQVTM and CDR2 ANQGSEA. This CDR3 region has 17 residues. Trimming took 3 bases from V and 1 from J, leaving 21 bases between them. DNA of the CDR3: TGCAGCGTTGAGCTCTCGGGAGGCCGAGCTTTTAACTATGGCTACACCTTC. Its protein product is CSVELSGGRAFNYGYTF.

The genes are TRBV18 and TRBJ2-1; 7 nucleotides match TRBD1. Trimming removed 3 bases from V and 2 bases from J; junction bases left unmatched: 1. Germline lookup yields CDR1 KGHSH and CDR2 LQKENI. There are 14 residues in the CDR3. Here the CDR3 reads CASSPQGAYNEQFF. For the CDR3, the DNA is TGTGCCAGCTCACCTCAGGGGGCCTACAATGAGCAGTTCTTC.

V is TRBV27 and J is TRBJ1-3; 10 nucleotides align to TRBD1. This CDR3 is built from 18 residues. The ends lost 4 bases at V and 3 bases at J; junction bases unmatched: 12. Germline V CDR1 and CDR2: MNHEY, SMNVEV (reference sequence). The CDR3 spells CASSSYTPDRGLGNTIYF. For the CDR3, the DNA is TGTGCCAGCAGTTCGTATACCCCCGACAGGGGGCTTGGAAACACCATATATTTT.

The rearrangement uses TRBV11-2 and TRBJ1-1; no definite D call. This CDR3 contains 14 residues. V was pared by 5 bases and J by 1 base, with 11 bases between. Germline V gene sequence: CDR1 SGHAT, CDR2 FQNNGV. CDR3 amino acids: CASSRALRNTEAFF. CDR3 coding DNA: TGTGCCAGCAGCCGAGCTTTGAGGAACACTGAAGCTTTCTTT.

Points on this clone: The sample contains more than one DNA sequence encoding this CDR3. CDR3 protein: CASSLLAGGQETQYF. As DNA, the CDR3 is TGTGCCAGCAGCTTGTTAGCGGGGGGGCAAGAGACCCAGTACTTC. The V and J genes are TRBV5-6 and TRBJ2-5, with 11 nucleotides matching TRBD2. The CDR3 has 15 amino acids. V gave up 1 base and J gave up 2 bases; unmatched junction bases: 1. Germline values: CDR1 SGHDT, CDR2 YYEEEE. Full variable domain (missing parts from reference TRBV5-6 and TRBJ2-5): DAGVTQSPTHLIKTRGQQVTLRCSPKSGHDTVSWYQQALGQGPQFIFQYYEEEERQRGNFPDRFSGHQFPNYSSELNVNALLLGDSALYLCASSLLAGGQETQYFGPGTRLLVL.